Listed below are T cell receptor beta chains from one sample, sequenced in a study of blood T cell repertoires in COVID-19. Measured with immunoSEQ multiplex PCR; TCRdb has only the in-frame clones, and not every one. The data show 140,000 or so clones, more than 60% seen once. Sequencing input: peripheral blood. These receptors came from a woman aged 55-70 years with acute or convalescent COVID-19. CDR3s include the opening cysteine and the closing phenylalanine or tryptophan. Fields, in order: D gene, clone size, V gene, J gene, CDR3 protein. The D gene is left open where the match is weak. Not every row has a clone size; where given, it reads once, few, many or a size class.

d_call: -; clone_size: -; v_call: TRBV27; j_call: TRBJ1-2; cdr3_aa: CASSRGYGYTF
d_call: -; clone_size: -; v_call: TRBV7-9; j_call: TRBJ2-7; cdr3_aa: CASSTTLTASSYEQYF
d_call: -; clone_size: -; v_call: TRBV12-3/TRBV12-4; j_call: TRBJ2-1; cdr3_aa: CASSPQGYEQFF
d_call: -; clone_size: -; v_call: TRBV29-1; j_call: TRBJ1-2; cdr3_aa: CSVLGDNYGYTF
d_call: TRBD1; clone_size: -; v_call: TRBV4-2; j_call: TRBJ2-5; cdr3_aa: CASSPRTGWETQYF
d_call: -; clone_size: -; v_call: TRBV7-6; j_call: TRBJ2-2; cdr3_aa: CASSLVQANPRGNTGELFF
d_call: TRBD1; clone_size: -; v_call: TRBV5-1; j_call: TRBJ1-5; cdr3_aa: CASSLGDRGLGQPQHF
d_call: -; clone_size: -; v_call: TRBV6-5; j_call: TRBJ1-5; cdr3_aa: CASSSPNQPQHF
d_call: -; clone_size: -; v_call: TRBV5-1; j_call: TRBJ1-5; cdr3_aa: CASSLSGDQQPQHF
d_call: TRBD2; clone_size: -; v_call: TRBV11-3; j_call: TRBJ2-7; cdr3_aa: CASSPGTSSYEQYF
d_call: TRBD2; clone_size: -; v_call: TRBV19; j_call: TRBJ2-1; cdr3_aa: CASRPPGLAGGPGYNEQFF
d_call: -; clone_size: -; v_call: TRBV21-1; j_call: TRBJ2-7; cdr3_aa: CASSKAGEGKGSYEQYF
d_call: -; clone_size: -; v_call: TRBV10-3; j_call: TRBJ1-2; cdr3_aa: CAISQTDYGYTF
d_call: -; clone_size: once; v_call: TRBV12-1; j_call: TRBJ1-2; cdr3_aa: CATRVGGNYGYTF
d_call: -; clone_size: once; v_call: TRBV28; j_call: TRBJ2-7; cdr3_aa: CASSYPRTGISDPYEQYF
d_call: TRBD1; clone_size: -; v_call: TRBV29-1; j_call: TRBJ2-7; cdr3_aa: CSAGETGGSYEQYF
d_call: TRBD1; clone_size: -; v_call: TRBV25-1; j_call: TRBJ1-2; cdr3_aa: CASSESSRGLGYTF